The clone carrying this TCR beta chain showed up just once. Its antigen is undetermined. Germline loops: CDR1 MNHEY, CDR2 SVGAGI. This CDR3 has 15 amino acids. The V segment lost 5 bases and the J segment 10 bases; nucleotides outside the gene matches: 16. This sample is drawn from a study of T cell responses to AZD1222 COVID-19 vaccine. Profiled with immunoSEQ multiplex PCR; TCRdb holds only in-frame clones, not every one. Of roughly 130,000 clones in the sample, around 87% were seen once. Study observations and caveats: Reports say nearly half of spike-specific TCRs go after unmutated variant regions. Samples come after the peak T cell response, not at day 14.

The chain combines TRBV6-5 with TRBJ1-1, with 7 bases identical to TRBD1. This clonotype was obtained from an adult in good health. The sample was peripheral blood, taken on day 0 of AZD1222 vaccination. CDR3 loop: CASSLHSTGRSGAFF. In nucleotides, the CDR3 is TGTGCCAGCAGTCTCCACTCGACAGGGAGGTCCGGAGCTTTCTTT.